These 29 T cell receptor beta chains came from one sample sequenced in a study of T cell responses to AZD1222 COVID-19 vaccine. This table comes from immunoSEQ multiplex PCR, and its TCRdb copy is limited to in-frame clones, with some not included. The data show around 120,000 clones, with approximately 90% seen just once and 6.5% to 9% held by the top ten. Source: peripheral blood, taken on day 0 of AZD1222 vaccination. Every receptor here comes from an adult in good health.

In DNA form, the CDR3 reads TGTGCCAGCAGCGTAGCCCCCAGCGGGAGATTTCGTGAGCAGTTCTTC. Protein sequence: CASSVAPSGRFREQFF. The chain couples TRBV9 to TRBJ2-1, with 8 bases matching TRBD2. This CDR3 comprises 16 residues. The germline V gene encodes CDR1 SGDLS and CDR2 YYNGEE. Trimming removed 0 bases from V and 9 bases from J; junction bases left unmatched: 11.

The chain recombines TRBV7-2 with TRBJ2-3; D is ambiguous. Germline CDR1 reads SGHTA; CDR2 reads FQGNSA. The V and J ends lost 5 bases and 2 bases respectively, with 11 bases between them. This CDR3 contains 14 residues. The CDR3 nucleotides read TGTGCCAGCAGCCCCGGCCGAAACACAGATACGCAGTATTTT. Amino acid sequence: CASSPGRNTDTQYF.

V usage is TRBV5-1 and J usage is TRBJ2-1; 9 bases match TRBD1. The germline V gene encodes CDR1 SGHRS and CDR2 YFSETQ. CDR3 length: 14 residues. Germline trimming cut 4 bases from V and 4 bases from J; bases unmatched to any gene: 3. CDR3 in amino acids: CASSTGTGYNEQFF. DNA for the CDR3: TGCGCCAGCAGCACCGGGACAGGGTACAATGAGCAGTTCTTC. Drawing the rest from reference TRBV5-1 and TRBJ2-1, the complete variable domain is KAGVTQTPRYLIKTRGQQVTLSCSPISGHRSVSWYQQTPGQGLQFLFEYFSETQRNKGNFPGRFSGRQFSNSRSEMNVSTLELGDSALYLCASSTGTGYNEQFFGPGTRLTVL.

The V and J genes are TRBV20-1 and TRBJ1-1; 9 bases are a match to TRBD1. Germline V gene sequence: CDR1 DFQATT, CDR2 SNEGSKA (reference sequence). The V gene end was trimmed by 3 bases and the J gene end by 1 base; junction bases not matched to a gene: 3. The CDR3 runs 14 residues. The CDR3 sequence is CSASGTGWNTEAFF. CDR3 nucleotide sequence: TGCAGTGCTAGTGGGACAGGGTGGAACACTGAAGCTTTCTTT.

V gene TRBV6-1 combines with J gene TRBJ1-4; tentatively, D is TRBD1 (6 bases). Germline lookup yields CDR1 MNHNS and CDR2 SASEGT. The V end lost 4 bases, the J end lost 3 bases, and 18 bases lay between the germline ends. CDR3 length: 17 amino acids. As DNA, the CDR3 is TGTGCCAGCAGTGGGGACACCGCCGGTCGGTCTAATGAAAAACTGTTTTTT. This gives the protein CASSGDTAGRSNEKLFF.

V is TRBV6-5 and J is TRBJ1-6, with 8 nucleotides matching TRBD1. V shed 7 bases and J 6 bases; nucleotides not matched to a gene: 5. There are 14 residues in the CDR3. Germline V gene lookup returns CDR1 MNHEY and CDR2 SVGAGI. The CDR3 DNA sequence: TGTGCCAGCAATACAGGGGGATTTAATTCACCCCTCCACTTT. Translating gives CASNTGGFNSPLHF.

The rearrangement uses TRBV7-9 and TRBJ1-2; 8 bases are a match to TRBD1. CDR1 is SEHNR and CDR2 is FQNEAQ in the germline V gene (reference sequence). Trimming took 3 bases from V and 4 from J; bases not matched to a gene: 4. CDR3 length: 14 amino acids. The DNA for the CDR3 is TGTGCCAGCAGCTTGTACAGGGGGAGCTATGGCTACACCTTC. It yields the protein CASSLYRGSYGYTF.

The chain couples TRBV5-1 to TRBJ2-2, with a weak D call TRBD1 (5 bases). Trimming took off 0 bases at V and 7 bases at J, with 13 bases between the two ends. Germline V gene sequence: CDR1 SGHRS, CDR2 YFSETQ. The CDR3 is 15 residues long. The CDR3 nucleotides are TGCGCCAGCAGCTTGGTCAGGGCGAAAGGCGGGGAGCTGTTTTTT. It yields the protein CASSLVRAKGGELFF.

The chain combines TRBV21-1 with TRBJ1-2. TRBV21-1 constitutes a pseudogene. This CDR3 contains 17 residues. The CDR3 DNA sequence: TGTGCCAGCAGCAAAGATTTAGCAGACTTAACCAACTATGGCTACACCTTC. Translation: CASSKDLADLTNYGYTF.

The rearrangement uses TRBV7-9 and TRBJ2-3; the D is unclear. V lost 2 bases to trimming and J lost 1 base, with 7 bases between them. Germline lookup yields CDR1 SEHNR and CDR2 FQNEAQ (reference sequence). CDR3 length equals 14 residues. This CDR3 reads CASSLFGRTDTQYF. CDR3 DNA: TGTGCCAGCAGCTTATTTGGGCGCACAGATACGCAGTATTTT.

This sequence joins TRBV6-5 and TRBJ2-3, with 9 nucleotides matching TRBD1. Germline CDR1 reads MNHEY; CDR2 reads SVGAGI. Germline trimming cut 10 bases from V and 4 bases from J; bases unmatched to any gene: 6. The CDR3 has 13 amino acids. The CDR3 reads CAIRDRAADTQYF. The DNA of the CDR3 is TGTGCCATCAGGGACAGGGCCGCAGATACGCAGTATTTT.

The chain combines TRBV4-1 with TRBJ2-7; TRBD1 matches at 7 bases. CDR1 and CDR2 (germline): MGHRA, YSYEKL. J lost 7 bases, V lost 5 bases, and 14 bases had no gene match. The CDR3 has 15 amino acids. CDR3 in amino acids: CASSDPTGKAWEQYF. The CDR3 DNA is TGCGCCAGCAGCGACCCGACAGGGAAGGCGTGGGAGCAGTACTTC.

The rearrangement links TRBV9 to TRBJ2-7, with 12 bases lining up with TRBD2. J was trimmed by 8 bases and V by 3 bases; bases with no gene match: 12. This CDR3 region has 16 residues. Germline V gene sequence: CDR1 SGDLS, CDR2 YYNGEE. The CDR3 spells CASSAGTSGFVGKQYF. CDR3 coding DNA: TGTGCCAGCAGCGCCGGGACTAGCGGGTTCGTCGGTAAGCAGTACTTC.

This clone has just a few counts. The chain's CDR3 is CASSESSGRGYEQYF. CDR3 sequence (DNA): TGCGCCAGCAGTGAGTCGAGCGGGAGAGGCTACGAGCAGTACTTC. The chain employs TRBV10-1 and TRBJ2-7; TRBD2 matches 8 bases. From germline, CDR1 is WNHNN and CDR2 SYGVQD (reference sequence). J lost 3 bases, V lost 0 bases, and 4 bases had no gene match. The CDR3 contains 15 residues.

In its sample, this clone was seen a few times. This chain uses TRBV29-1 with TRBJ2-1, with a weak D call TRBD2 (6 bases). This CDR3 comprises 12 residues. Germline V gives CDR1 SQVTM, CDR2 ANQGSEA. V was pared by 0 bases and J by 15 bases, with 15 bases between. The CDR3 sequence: CSVEDRGTVGFF. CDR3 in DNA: TGCAGCGTTGAAGATCGGGGGACGGTGGGGTTCTTC.

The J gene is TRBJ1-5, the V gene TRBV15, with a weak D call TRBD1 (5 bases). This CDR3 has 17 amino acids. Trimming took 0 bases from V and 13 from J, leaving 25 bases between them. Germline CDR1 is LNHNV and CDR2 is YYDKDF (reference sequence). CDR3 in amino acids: CATSRDRGLRPQNHQHF. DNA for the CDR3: TGTGCCACCAGCAGAGATCGGGGACTAAGACCACAGAATCATCAGCATTTT.

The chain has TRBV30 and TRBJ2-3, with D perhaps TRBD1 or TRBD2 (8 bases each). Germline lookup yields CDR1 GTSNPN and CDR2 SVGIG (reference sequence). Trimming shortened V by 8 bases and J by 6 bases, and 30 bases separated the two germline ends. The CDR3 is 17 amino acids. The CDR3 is CAAGGGGSHGPGDTQYF. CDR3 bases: TGTGCCGCAGGGGGCGGGGGGTCCCACGGCCCTGGGGATACGCAGTATTTT. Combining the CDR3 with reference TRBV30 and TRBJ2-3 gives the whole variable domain SQTIHQWPATLVQPVGSPLSLECTVEGTSNPNLYWYRQAAGRGLQLLFYSVGIGQISSEVPQNLSASRPQDRQFILSSKKLLLSDSGFYLCAAGGGGSHGPGDTQYFGPGTRLTVL.

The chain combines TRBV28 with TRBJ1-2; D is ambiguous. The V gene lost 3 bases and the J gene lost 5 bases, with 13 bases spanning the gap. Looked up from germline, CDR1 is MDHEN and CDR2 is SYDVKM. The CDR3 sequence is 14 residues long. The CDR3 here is CASSLVGITYGYTF. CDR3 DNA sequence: TGTGCCAGCAGTTTGGTGGGGATTACGTATGGCTACACCTTC.

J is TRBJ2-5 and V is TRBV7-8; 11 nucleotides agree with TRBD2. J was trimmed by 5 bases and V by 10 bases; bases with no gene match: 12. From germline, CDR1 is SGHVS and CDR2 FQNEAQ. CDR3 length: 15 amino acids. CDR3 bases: TGTGCCACTCAGACACTAGCGGGAGAGGTTGAGACCCAGTACTTC. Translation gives CATQTLAGEVETQYF.

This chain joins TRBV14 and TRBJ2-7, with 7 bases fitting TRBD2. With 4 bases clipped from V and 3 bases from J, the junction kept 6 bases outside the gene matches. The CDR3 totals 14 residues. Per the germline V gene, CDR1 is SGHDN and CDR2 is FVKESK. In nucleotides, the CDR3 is TGTGCCAGCAGCCCCGGATGGGGGGGCTACGAGCAGTACTTC. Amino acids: CASSPGWGGYEQYF.

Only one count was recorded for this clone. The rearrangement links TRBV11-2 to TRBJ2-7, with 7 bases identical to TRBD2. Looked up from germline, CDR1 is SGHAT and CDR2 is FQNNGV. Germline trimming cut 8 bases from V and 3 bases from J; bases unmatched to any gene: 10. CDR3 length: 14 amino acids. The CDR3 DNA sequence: TGTGCCAGCTCCCCGCGGGAGACCCTCTACGAGCAGTACTTC. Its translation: CASSPRETLYEQYF. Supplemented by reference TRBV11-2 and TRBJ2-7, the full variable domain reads EAGVAQSPRYKIIEKRQSVAFWCNPISGHATLYWYQQILGQGPKLLIQFQNNGVVDDSQLPKDRFSAERLKGVDSTLKIQPAKLEDSAVYLCASSPRETLYEQYFGPGTRLTVT.

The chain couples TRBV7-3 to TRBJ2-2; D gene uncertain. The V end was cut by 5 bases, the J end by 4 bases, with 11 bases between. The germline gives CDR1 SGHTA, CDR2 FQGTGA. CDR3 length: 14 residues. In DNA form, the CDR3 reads TGTGCCAGCAGCCTCTCGACGGGCACCGGGGAGCTGTTTTTT. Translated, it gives CASSLSTGTGELFF.

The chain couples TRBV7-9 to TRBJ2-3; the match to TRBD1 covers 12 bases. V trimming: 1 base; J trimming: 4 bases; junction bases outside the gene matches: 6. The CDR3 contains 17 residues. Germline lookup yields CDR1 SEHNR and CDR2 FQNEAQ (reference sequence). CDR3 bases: TGTGCCAGCAGCTTAGGGGACAGGGGGCAGAAGGCAGATACGCAGTATTTT. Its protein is CASSLGDRGQKADTQYF.

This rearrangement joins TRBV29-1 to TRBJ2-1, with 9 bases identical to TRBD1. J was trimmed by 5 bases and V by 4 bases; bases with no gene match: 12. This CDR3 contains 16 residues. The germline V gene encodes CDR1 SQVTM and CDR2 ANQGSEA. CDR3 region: CSVADRGRTRHNEQFF. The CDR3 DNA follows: TGCAGCGTTGCGGACAGGGGACGGACCCGACACAATGAGCAGTTCTTC.

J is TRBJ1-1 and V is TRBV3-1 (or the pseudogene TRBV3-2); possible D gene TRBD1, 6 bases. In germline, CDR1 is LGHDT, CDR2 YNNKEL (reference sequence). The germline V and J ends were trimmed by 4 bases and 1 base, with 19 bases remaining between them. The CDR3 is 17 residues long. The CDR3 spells CASSRGGGPARNTEAFF. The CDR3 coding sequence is TGTGCCAGCAGCCGTGGAGGGGGACCGGCGAGGAACACTGAAGCTTTCTTT.

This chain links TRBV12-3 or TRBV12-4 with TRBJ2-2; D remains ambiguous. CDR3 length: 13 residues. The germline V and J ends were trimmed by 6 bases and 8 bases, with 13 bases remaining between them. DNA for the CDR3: TGTGCCAGCAGGGCCGGAGTATTTGGGGAGCTGTTTTTT. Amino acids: CASRAGVFGELFF.

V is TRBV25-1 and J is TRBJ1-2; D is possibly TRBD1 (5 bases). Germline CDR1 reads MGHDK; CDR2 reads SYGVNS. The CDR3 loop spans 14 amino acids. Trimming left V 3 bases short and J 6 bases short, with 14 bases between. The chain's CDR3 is CASSDGSGPNGYTF. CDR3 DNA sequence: TGTGCCAGCAGTGATGGTTCAGGGCCGAATGGCTACACCTTC.

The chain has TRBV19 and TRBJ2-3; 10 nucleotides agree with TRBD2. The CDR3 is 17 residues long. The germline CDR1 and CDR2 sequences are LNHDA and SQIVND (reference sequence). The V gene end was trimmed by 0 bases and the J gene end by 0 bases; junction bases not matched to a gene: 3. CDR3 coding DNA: TGTGCCAGTAGTATAGATATACTAGCGGGAAGCACAGATACGCAGTATTTT. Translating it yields CASSIDILAGSTDTQYF. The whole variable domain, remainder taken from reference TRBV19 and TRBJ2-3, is DGGITQSPKYLFRKEGQNVTLSCEQNLNHDAMYWYRQDPGQGLRLIYYSQIVNDFQKGDIAEGYSVSREKKESFPLTVTSAQKNPTAFYLCASSIDILAGSTDTQYFGPGTRLTVL.

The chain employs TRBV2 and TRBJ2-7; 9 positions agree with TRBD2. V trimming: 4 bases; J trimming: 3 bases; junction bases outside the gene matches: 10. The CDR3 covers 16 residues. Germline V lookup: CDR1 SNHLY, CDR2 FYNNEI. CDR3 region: CASSVRVAGEGYEQYF. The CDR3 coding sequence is TGTGCCAGCAGTGTCCGAGTAGCGGGAGAGGGCTACGAGCAGTACTTC.